Listed below are T cell receptor beta chains from one sample, sequenced in a study of Graves' ophthalmopathy and Graves' hyperthyroidism. One entry per CDR3 protein results from TCRdb running MiXCR on the multiplex PCR reads. The sample holds some 1.1 million distinct CDR3 sequences; 35% to 40% are singletons and the top ten take over 8.5%. The sequenced sample was peripheral blood or thyroid tissue (not recorded which). These TCRs come from an adult man with Graves' hyperthyroidism. The CDR3 runs from the conserved cysteine through the conserved F or W. The order of the fields is J gene, clone size, D gene, V gene, CDR3 protein, CDR3 DNA. D genes are given only for firm matches. Clone size is not always given. Where it is, it says once, few, many or a class for expanded clones.

J: TRBJ1-6; size: few; D: .; V: TRBV7-2; CDR3: CASKGGGGTGSPLHF; DNA: TGTGCCAGCAAAGGAGGGGGAGGTACCGGTTCACCCCTCCACTTT
J: TRBJ1-1; size: .; D: TRBD1; V: TRBV7-9; CDR3: CASSRQGLANTEAFF; DNA: TGTGCCAGCAGCAGACAGGGTCTGGCCAACACTGAAGCTTTCTTT
J: TRBJ2-7; size: .; D: .; V: TRBV10-3; CDR3: CAIRARTDSYEQYF; DNA: TGTGCCATCAGGGCTCGGACAGACTCCTACGAGCAGTACTTC
J: TRBJ2-3; size: .; D: .; V: TRBV4-1; CDR3: CASSDGSGTDTQYF; DNA: TGCGCCAGCAGTGACGGGAGTGGCACAGATACGCAGTATTTT
J: TRBJ1-6; size: few; D: .; V: TRBV6-2/TRBV6-3; CDR3: CASSYSIGDSYNSPLHF; DNA: TGTGCCAGCAGTTACTCGATTGGGGACTCCTATAATTCACCCCTCCACTTT
J: TRBJ2-6; size: few; D: .; V: TRBV5-6; CDR3: CASSLGQFAGANVLTF; DNA: TGTGCCAGCAGCTTGGGGCAGTTTGCTGGGGCCAACGTCCTGACTTTC
J: TRBJ2-2; size: .; D: TRBD1; V: TRBV7-8; CDR3: CASQTGTVMILRELFF; DNA: TGTGCCAGCCAAACCGGGACAGTGATGATTCTACGGGAGCTGTTTTTT
J: TRBJ2-2; size: .; D: .; V: TRBV7-8; CDR3: CASSQKTGLDTGELFF; DNA: TGTGCCAGCAGCCAGAAGACAGGTCTGGACACCGGGGAGCTGTTTTTT
J: TRBJ2-5; size: few; D: TRBD2; V: TRBV11-2; CDR3: CASSHGTSGGQETQYF; DNA: TGTGCCAGCAGCCACGGGACTAGCGGGGGCCAAGAGACCCAGTACTTC
J: TRBJ1-4; size: .; D: .; V: TRBV2; CDR3: CASRGGNEKLLF; DNA: TGTGCCAGCAGGGGAGGCAATGAAAAACTGCTTTTT
J: TRBJ2-7; size: .; D: .; V: TRBV6-2/TRBV6-3; CDR3: CATAKNQGYEQYF; DNA: TGTGCCACCGCAAAAAACCAGGGTTACGAGCAGTACTTC